The next 2 T cell receptor beta chains were all read from a single sample in a study of T cells in Graves' hyperthyroidism and ophthalmopathy. TCR beta CDR3 region amplification was performed from RNA transcripts. The study used the HTBI primer set for a first-round RT-PCR of the TCR CDR3. TCRdb reprocessed the multiplex PCR reads with MiXCR, giving one entry per CDR3 protein. The sample has around 420,000 distinct CDR3 sequences; about a sixth are singletons. The sequencing sample was made of blood. Source of these receptors: a young woman with Graves' hyperthyroidism.

This clonotype was seen repeatedly, ten times or more. The V call is TRBV5-1, the J call TRBJ1-5; D gene uncertain. The CDR3 is 15 amino acids. V was cut by 2 bases and J by 1 base, with 10 bases left in between. The germline gives CDR1 SGHRS, CDR2 YFSETQ. CDR3 in amino acids: CASSFDGMSNQPQHF. CDR3 bases: TGCGCCAGCAGCTTCGACGGGATGAGCAATCAGCCCCAGCATTTT.

This clonotype was seen ten or more times. CDR3 DNA: TGCAGTGCGTTGGCGGGGGGCGGCTACGAGCAGTACTTC. It codes for CSALAGGGYEQYF. The V gene is TRBV20-1, the J gene TRBJ2-7; 8 bases fit TRBD2. The V gene end was trimmed by 6 bases and the J gene end by 3 bases; junction bases not matched to a gene: 7. Germline V CDR1 and CDR2: DFQATT, SNEGSKA (reference sequence). The length of the CDR3 is 13 residues.